This T cell receptor beta chain was observed in a study of PD-L1 blockade in urothelial cancer (dated by TCRdb to about 2017). Regarding the complete study: Therapy was started in the mid-2010s for all patients, and atezolizumab 1,200 mg was administered intravenously every 3 weeks. About 90% of the roughly 29 patients were identified as males with urothelial cancer of bladder origin, and a prior smoking history was reported by 18 of 29 patients. An ECOG performance status of 0 or 1 was recorded for the patients, and 0 to 3 prior chemotherapy regimens had been received by the patients. Blood samples were analyzed at 3 weeks after treatment start (second dose) and at 6 weeks after treatment start. Blood samples yielded a median of about 150,000 T cells and approximately 83,000 unique TCRs, with median clonality roughly 0.084. The study was an exploratory multi-omic analysis of somatic, immune and clinical correlates of response to PD-L1 blockade with atezolizumab in urothelial cancer. Pretreatment tumor samples, along with matched peripheral blood serially collected before and after atezolizumab treatment, were subjected to TCR sequencing. Durable clinical benefit meant progression-free survival longer than 6 months, and TCR features were also tested against progression-free and overall survival. Whole exome sequencing and RNA sequencing of pretreatment tumors were performed alongside TCR sequencing in the same patients. Fewer than ten patients reached durable clinical benefit, while 20 patients did not. Around 30 patients had pretreatment blood TCR-seq, roughly 25 had at least one posttreatment blood collection, and roughly 25 had tumor TCR-seq.

The time point tag for this specimen amounts to: pretreatment peripheral blood. The cohort included roughly 29 patients with locally advanced or metastatic urothelial carcinoma who were treated at Memorial Sloan Kettering on a trial protocol. Peripheral blood mononuclear cells were collected pretreatment and during treatment, at between 1 and 8 total time points per patient. The Qiagen DNeasy Blood extraction kit was used to purify genomic DNA from total PBMCs and from tumor samples. Collected pretreatment and during treatment, PBMCs were isolated and stored as previously described. Synthetic TCR analog templates were spiked into each PCR so that absolute template abundance could be estimated from read counts. The immunoSEQ assay was used to amplify TCRbeta CDR3 regions from genomic DNA with bias-controlled V and J gene primers. Rearranged TCRbeta segments were sequenced at approximately 20X coverage. Per the authors' processing: Clustering was used to correct sequencing errors, and CDR3s were annotated against IMGT so that V, D and J genes could be assigned. Only productive TCRbeta rearrangements were used in downstream analyses, excluding out-of-frame or stop-codon sequences. Clonality was calculated as one minus the Shannon entropy normalized by the log of the number of unique productive sequences. Fisher's exact test with Benjamini-Hochberg correction, at a threshold of adjusted p below 0.01, was used to find clones that differed between time points or between blood and tumor. In its TCRdb copy, this immuneACCESS table keeps in-frame sequences only and misses some clones. Where compared with another copy, unresolved V genes explain less than half of these, and the others have no known cause. V, J and clone size reflect that table, while D and trimming were determined from the DNA. For this sample there are tens of thousands of clones; more than 75% appear just once. The ten largest clones capture over 13% of the sample.

The germline V gene specifies SGHAT as CDR1 and FQNNGV as CDR2. Trimming accounts for 5 bases at V and 9 bases at J, while the number of junction bases matched to no gene is 4. Taken from cysteine to phenylalanine, the CDR3 has 14 residues. Only CDR3 DNA remains: 42 bases, in frame from the first base. The table lists this clone with a few counts. The target of this receptor is not known. One base away there is no much larger clone; base qualities are not given. Beyond this particular receptor, the publication reports: Greater expansion of tumor-associated TCR clones in peripheral blood 3 weeks after the start of treatment was observed in patients with durable benefit (n of about 21, p = 0.022). A pretreatment peripheral blood TCR clonality below the median was linked to improved progression-free and overall survival. Because the sample size was small (n of about 30) and many exploratory analyses were performed, the results are intended to be hypothesis-generating.

Recombination joined TRBV11-2 with TRBJ2-1, and 13 junctional nucleotides match TRBD2. Sequenced material: PBMCs, taken around atezolizumab (anti-PD-L1) treatment. The sequence derives from a man aged 60 to 69 with urothelial cancer. The DNA reads as follows: TGTGCCAGCAGCCGGGGACTAGCGGGAATTGAGCAGTTCTTC. Translated, this gives CASSRGLAGIEQFF.